This TCR beta chain was identified in a study of blood T cell repertoires in COVID-19. Study in general: Samples representing acute and convalescent COVID-19 were sourced from the United States, Italy and Spain. PBMCs, B-cell-depleted T cells, or T cells were the source of the cDNA or gDNA that made up the material.

The CDR3 runs to 13 residues. V was pared by 6 bases and J by 3 bases, with 11 bases between. Per germline, CDR1 SGHAT and CDR2 FQNNGV. Seattle patients were enrolled during active infection and followed longitudinally. Original methodology: Cell counts per sample came from amplifying reference gene primers. Measured with immunoSEQ multiplex PCR; TCRdb has only the in-frame clones, and not every one. The V and J calls and clone size are taken from that table; D and trimming were inferred from the DNA. Among around 400,000 clones, roughly 86% were seen once, and the ten largest hold under 3%. This rearrangement joins TRBV11-2 to TRBJ2-5; tentative D call: TRBD1 (5 bases). Material: peripheral blood. This TCR was sampled from an older woman with COVID-19, enrolled during active disease. The CDR3 DNA reads TGTGCCAGCAGGAAAGTCAGGGAAGAGACCCAGTACTTC. This encodes CASRKVREETQYF.